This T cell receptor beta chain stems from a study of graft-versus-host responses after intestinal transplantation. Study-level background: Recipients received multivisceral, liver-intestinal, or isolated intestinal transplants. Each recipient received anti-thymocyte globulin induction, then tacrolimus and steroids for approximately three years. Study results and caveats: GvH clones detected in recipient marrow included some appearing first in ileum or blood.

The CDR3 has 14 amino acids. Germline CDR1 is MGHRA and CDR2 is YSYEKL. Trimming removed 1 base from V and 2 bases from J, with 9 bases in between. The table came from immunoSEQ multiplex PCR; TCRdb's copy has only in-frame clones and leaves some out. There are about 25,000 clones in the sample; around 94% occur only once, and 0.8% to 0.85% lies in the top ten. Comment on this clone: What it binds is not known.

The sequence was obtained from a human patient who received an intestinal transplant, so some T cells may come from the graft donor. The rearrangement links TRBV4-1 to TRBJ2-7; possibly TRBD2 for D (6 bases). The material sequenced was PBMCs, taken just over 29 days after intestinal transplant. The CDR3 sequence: CASSQAEGPYEQYF. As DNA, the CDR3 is TGCGCCAGCAGCCAAGCGGAGGGCCCCTACGAGCAGTACTTC.